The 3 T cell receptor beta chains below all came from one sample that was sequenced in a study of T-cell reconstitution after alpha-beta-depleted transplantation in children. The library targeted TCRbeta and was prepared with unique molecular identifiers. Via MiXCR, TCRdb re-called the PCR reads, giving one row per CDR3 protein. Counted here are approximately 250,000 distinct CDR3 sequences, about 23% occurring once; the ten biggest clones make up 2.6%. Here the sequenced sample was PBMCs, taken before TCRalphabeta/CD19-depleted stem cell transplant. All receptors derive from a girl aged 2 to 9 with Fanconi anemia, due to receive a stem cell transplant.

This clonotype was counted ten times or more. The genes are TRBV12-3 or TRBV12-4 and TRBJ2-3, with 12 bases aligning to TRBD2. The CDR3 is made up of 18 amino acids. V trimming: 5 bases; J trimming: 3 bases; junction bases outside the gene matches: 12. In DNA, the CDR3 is TGTGCCAGCAGTAAACCCGTTTTAACTAGCGGGAGGACAGATACGCAGTATTTT. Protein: CASSKPVLTSGRTDTQYF.

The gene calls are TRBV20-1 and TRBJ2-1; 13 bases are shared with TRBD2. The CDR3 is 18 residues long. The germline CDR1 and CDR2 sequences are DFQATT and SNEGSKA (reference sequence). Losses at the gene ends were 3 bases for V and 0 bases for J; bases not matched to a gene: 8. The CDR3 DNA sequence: TGCAGTGCTAGTACGGGACTAGCGGGGCTTAGCTCCTACAATGAGCAGTTCTTC. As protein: CSASTGLAGLSSYNEQFF.

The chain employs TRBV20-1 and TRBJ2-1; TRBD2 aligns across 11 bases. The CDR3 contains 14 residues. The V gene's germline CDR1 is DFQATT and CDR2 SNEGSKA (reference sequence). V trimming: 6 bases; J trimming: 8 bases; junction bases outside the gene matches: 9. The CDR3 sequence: CSALRTSGFHEQFF. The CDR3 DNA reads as TGCAGTGCCCTTCGGACTAGCGGGTTCCATGAGCAGTTCTTC.